These 16 T cell receptor beta chains came from one sample sequenced in a study of response to subunit inactivated influenza vaccine. Using its own MiXCR run on the RT-PCR reads, TCRdb lists one record per CDR3 protein. This table has a few hundred thousand distinct CDR3 sequences, under 8.5% appearing once. This specimen was PBMCs from blood, taken roughly 24 months after vaccination. The receptors here all came from a man aged 50-75 years who received an inactivated influenza vaccine.

This clonotype was seen a handful of times. V is TRBV4-1 and J is TRBJ2-3, with 10 positions matching TRBD1. CDR1 is MGHRA and CDR2 is YSYEKL in the germline V gene. This CDR3 is 17 amino acids long. V was clipped by 0 bases and J by 3 bases; unmatched bases: 6. CDR3 nucleotides: TGCGCCAGCAGCCAAGAACAGGGGGACAGGGGTACAGATACGCAGTATTTT. Protein: CASSQEQGDRGTDTQYF.

The chain employs TRBV12-3 or TRBV12-4 and TRBJ1-2; 9 bases match TRBD1. V shed 6 bases, J shed 8 bases, and the junction held 10 bases outside the gene matches. The CDR3 contains 14 residues. The CDR3 DNA sequence: TGTGCCAGCAGACCTCTTGCGGACAGGGGAGGCTACACCTTC. Its protein is CASRPLADRGGYTF.

This clonotype was picked up many times. The chain recombines TRBV6-2 or TRBV6-3 with TRBJ2-7; 10 bases align to TRBD1. Germline CDR1 reads MNHEY; CDR2 reads SVGEGT. The J segment lost 2 bases and the V segment lost 7 bases, leaving 5 bases of the junction unmatched. This CDR3 is 14 amino acids long. CDR3 loop: CASKLGTGAYEQYF. The CDR3 coding sequence is TGTGCCAGCAAGCTAGGGACAGGGGCCTACGAGCAGTACTTC.

V gene TRBV30 combines with J gene TRBJ1-2; a possible D gene is TRBD1 (5 bases). The germline CDR1 and CDR2 sequences are GTSNPN and SVGIG (reference sequence). The V end was cut by 5 bases, the J end by 1 base, with 11 bases between. The CDR3 covers 13 residues. In nucleotides, the CDR3 is TGTGCCTGGTCCGGGGGGGATAACTATGGCTACACCTTC. Its translation: CAWSGGDNYGYTF.

In this sample, this clonotype turned up a few times. The CDR3 sequence: CSAREDRAGPNEKLFF. For the CDR3, the DNA is TGCAGTGCTAGGGAGGACCGTGCAGGGCCTAATGAAAAACTGTTTTTT. The rearrangement links TRBV20-1 to TRBJ1-4, with D maybe TRBD1 (5 bases). This CDR3 contains 16 residues. V was clipped by 3 bases and J by 3 bases, with 17 bases between them. Germline CDR1 DFQATT, CDR2 SNEGSKA (reference sequence).

This clonotype was recorded a few times. The gene calls are TRBV7-2 and TRBJ2-3; 8 bases map to TRBD1. The V and J ends lost 5 bases and 11 bases, in that order; junction bases with no gene match: 6. CDR3 length equals 12 residues. Germline V gives CDR1 SGHTA, CDR2 FQGNSA. The CDR3: CASSQWTGLQYF. The CDR3 coding sequence is TGTGCCAGCAGCCAGTGGACAGGGTTGCAGTATTTT. The full variable domain, rest sourced from reference TRBV7-2 and TRBJ2-3, is GAGVSQSPSNKVTEKGKDVELRCDPISGHTALYWYRQSLGQGLEFLIYFQGNSAPDKSGLPSDRFSAERTGGSVSTLTIQRTQQEDSAVYLCASSQWTGLQYFGPGTRLTVL.

The chain uses TRBV3-1 and TRBJ2-7, with 7 bases identical to TRBD2. The CDR3 length is 14 residues. V lost 6 bases, J lost 3 bases, and 8 bases stayed unmatched. Germline loops: CDR1 LGHDT, CDR2 YNNKEL (reference sequence). The CDR3 spells CASSSGTTVYEQYF. Here the CDR3 DNA reads TGTGCCAGCAGTTCCGGGACTACGGTCTACGAGCAGTACTTC.

The table lists this clonotype with a few counts. The chain has TRBV12-3 or TRBV12-4 and TRBJ2-2; D is possibly TRBD1 (5 bases). Between the trimmed V and J ends, which lost 0 bases and 6 bases, there was a span of 8 bases. This CDR3 region has 14 residues. CDR3 region: CASSLAIRAGELFF. CDR3 DNA sequence: TGTGCCAGCAGTTTAGCGATCAGGGCCGGGGAGCTGTTTTTT.

This sequence joins TRBV10-3 and TRBJ2-7; D remains ambiguous. Trimming took off 1 base at V and 7 bases at J, with 14 bases between the two ends. The CDR3 consists of 14 residues. Germline lookup yields CDR1 ENHRY and CDR2 SYGVKD. In DNA form, the CDR3 reads TGTGCCATCAGTGAGTGGGGTTACCTGGGAGAGCAGTACTTC. Translation: CAISEWGYLGEQYF.

At least ten counts were recorded for this clonotype. V usage is TRBV12-3 or TRBV12-4 and J usage is TRBJ2-7; D gene ambiguous. With 2 bases removed from V and 2 bases from J, the gap between germline ends came to 7 bases. CDR3 length: 13 residues. The CDR3 coding sequence is TGTGCCAGCAGTTTAACAAGCGCCTACGAGCAGTACTTC. It encodes CASSLTSAYEQYF.

This clonotype was seen repeatedly, ten times or more. The rearrangement uses TRBV7-6 and TRBJ2-3, with 8 bases matching TRBD1. The CDR3 covers 14 residues. V was clipped by 4 bases and J by 4 bases; unmatched bases: 4. The germline V gene has CDR1 SGHVS and CDR2 FNYEAQ. The CDR3 spells CASSSLQGADTQYF. The CDR3 DNA is TGTGCCAGCAGCTCACTACAGGGGGCAGATACGCAGTATTTT.

The rearrangement uses TRBV7-9 and TRBJ2-3; D could derive from TRBD1 or TRBD2 (5 bases each). The CDR3 length is 16 residues. Trimming stripped 3 bases from V and 4 bases from J, with 17 bases between. Germline CDR1 and CDR2: SEHNR and FQNEAQ (reference sequence). The CDR3 sequence is CASSLMAPVGADTQYF. In DNA form, the CDR3 reads TGTGCCAGCAGCTTGATGGCTCCCGTGGGGGCAGATACGCAGTATTTT.

This clonotype was recorded at least ten times. J is TRBJ1-5 and V is TRBV15; D perhaps matches TRBD1 (6 bases). The ends were cut back, 4 bases at V and 11 bases at J, with 21 bases in the middle. Germline lookup yields CDR1 LNHNV and CDR2 YYDKDF (reference sequence). This CDR3 contains 15 residues. CDR3 bases: TGTGCCACCAGCAACACCGGGACACCGGGTTGGGCCCAGCATTTT. Translation: CATSNTGTPGWAQHF.

This clonotype was found a few times. The V call is TRBV12-3 or TRBV12-4, the J call TRBJ2-5; 12 bases align to TRBD2. The J segment lost 11 bases and the V segment lost 6 bases, leaving 7 bases of the junction unmatched. This CDR3 has 13 amino acids. The CDR3 sequence: CASRPSGGAPQYF. Written as DNA, the CDR3 is TGTGCCAGCAGGCCTAGCGGGGGGGCCCCTCAGTACTTC.

The J gene is TRBJ1-2, the V gene TRBV5-1, with D tentatively TRBD1 (6 bases). In germline, CDR1 is SGHRS, CDR2 YFSETQ. The length of the CDR3 is 13 residues. V was pared by 9 bases and J by 2 bases, with 14 bases between. This chain's CDR3 is CATAGASNYGYTF. The CDR3 DNA reads TGCGCCACTGCGGGGGCTTCGAACTATGGCTACACCTTC.

The chain employs TRBV5-1 and TRBJ2-3; TRBD1 matches at 8 bases. J lost 1 base, V lost 3 bases, and 4 bases had no gene match. This CDR3 is 15 amino acids long. The V gene's germline CDR1 is SGHRS and CDR2 YFSETQ. CDR3 nucleotide sequence: TGCGCCAGCAGCTCGAAGACAGGGGGCACAGATACGCAGTATTTT. Translation gives CASSSKTGGTDTQYF.